The rows below give T cell receptor beta chains drawn from one sample of a study of T cells after yellow fever vaccination. TCRdb analysed the 5' RACE reads with MiXCR anew, one entry per CDR3 protein. In the table there are some 350,000 distinct CDR3 sequences, roughly 11% of which are singletons. This material consisted of PBMCs, taken on the day of the first yellow fever vaccination. The receptor source for this set is a man younger than 30 who received the YFV17D yellow fever vaccine. Both conserved end residues are part of each CDR3. The D gene is left open where the match is weak. Clone size is shown for a subset of rows, as once, few, many or a class of expanded clone.

>TRBJ2-1|NA|TRBV2|NA
CASRDLTYNEQFF
TGTGCCAGCAGAGACTTAACCTACAATGAGCAGTTCTTC
>TRBJ2-7|NA|TRBV18|NA
CASSPPSRVLYEQYF
TGTGCCAGCTCACCACCGTCAAGGGTTCTCTACGAGCAGTACTTC
>TRBJ1-2|NA|TRBV19|NA
CASRFPGANYGYTF
TGTGCCAGCCGATTCCCGGGAGCTAACTATGGCTACACCTTC
>TRBJ2-3|NA|TRBV7-9|NA
CASSPPWTSSTDTQYF
TGTGCCAGCAGCCCTCCCTGGACCTCTAGCACAGATACGCAGTATTTT
>TRBJ2-5|NA|TRBV12-3/TRBV12-4|NA
CASSVSRHSQETQYF
TGTGCCAGCAGCGTGAGCCGGCATAGCCAAGAGACCCAGTACTTC
>TRBJ1-6|NA|TRBV7-9|NA
CASSLARPTNSPLHF
TGTGCCAGCAGCTTAGCCCGGCCAACCAATTCACCCCTCCACTTT
>TRBJ1-5|TRBD1|TRBV7-8|few
CASSSIRQGRSYQPQHF
TGTGCCAGCAGCTCCATTCGACAGGGGAGGTCGTATCAGCCCCAGCATTTT
>TRBJ1-1|TRBD1|TRBV7-2|many
CASSTTGTGGSSAFF
TGTGCCAGCAGCACAACCGGGACAGGGGGTTCTTCGGCTTTCTTT
>TRBJ1-1|NA|TRBV5-4|NA
CASSLALGMITEAFF
TGTGCCAGCAGCTTGGCCCTAGGGATGATCACTGAAGCTTTCTTT
>TRBJ2-6|NA|TRBV14|few
CASSKRQLSGANVLTF
TGTGCCAGCAGCAAACGACAGCTCTCTGGGGCCAACGTCCTGACTTTC
>TRBJ1-1|TRBD1|TRBV29-1|few
CSVTGGQQENTEAFF
TGCAGCGTTACCGGGGGACAGCAGGAGAACACTGAAGCTTTCTTT
>TRBJ2-3|TRBD2|TRBV11-1|NA
CASSRGGVMLDTQYF
TGTGCCAGCAGCCGGGGGGGAGTTATGCTCGATACGCAGTATTTT
>TRBJ2-1|TRBD1|TRBV19|NA
CASSSDRGFYNEQFF
TGTGCCAGTAGTAGCGACAGGGGATTCTACAATGAGCAGTTCTTC
>TRBJ2-5|NA|TRBV20-1|NA
CSARTPREETQYF
TGCAGTGCTAGAACGCCGAGGGAAGAGACCCAGTACTTC
>TRBJ2-7|TRBD2|TRBV20-1|many
CSGASGDPYEQYF
TGCAGTGGGGCTAGCGGGGACCCCTACGAGCAGTACTTC
>TRBJ2-2|TRBD1|TRBV5-1|NA
CASRQQGGNTGELFF
TGCGCCAGCAGACAACAGGGGGGGAACACCGGGGAGCTGTTTTTT
>TRBJ2-3|TRBD2|TRBV12-3/TRBV12-4|NA
CASRESGGSTDTQYF
TGTGCCAGCAGAGAGAGCGGGGGGAGCACAGATACGCAGTATTTT
>TRBJ2-1|NA|TRBV12-3/TRBV12-4|many
CASSLAGLRYEQFF
TGTGCCAGCAGTTTAGCGGGGCTCCGCTATGAGCAGTTCTTC
>TRBJ1-5|NA|TRBV12-3/TRBV12-4|few
CASSLGTVNQPQHF
TGTGCCAGCAGTTTAGGGACAGTCAATCAGCCCCAGCATTTT
>TRBJ2-1|NA|TRBV19|NA
CASSIHGGVRNEQFF
TGTGCCAGTAGTATTCATGGCGGCGTTAGGAATGAGCAGTTCTTC
>TRBJ1-2|TRBD1|TRBV7-2|few
CASRPGGRAVYGYTF
TGTGCCAGCCGACCAGGGGGCAGGGCGGTCTATGGCTACACCTTC
>TRBJ2-3|NA|TRBV5-1|few
CASSLKAGTDTQYF
TGCGCCAGCAGCTTGAAGGCGGGCACAGATACGCAGTATTTT
>TRBJ2-2|NA|TRBV4-3|few
CASSLGQQTGELFF
TGCGCCAGCAGCCTAGGACAGCAAACCGGGGAGCTGTTTTTT
>TRBJ2-5|NA|TRBV5-1|few
CASSLDPGIQETQYF
TGCGCCAGCAGCCTAGACCCCGGGATTCAGGAGACCCAGTACTTC
>TRBJ2-2|NA|TRBV20-1|NA
CSSLENTGELFF
TGCAGTTCACTCGAGAACACCGGGGAGCTGTTTTTT
>TRBJ1-1|NA|TRBV6-5|NA
CAGVRTGSKTEAFF
TGTGCCGGCGTTCGAACAGGGTCCAAAACTGAAGCTTTCTTT
>TRBJ1-2|NA|TRBV6-5|few
CASSLYRRAYGYTF
TGTGCCAGCAGTTTATACAGGAGGGCCTATGGCTACACCTTC
>TRBJ2-7|NA|TRBV6-2/TRBV6-3|NA
CASSYPRTPHEQYF
TGTGCCAGCAGTTACCCCAGGACACCCCACGAGCAGTACTTC
>TRBJ2-3|NA|TRBV4-1|NA
CASSQAFSGSTDTQYF
TGCGCCAGCAGCCAAGCTTTTAGCGGAAGCACAGATACGCAGTATTTT
>TRBJ2-3|NA|TRBV4-1|few
CASSPDGGGAGVTDTQYF
TGCGCCAGCAGCCCGGACGGTGGTGGAGCGGGCGTAACAGATACGCAGTATTTT